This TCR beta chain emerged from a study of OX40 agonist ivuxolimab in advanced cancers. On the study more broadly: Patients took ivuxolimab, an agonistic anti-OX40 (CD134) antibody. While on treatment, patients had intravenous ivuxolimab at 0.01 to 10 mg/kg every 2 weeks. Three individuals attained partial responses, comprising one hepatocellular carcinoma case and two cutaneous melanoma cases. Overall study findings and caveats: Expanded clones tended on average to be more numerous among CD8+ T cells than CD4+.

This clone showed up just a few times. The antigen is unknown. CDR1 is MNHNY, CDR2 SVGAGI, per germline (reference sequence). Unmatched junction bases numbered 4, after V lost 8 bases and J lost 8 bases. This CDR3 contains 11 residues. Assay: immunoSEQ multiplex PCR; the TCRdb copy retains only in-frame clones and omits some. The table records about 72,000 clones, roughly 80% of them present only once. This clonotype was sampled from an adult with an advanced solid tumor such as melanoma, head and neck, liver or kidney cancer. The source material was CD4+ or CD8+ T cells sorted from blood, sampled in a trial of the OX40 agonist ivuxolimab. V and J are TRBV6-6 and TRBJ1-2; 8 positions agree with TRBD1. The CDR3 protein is CASRQGQGYTF. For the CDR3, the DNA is TGTGCCAGCCGACAGGGGCAGGGCTACACCTTC.